The subject of this entry is one TCR beta chain. What it binds is unknown. This sample is part of a study of shared clonotypes between healthy human individuals. Study-wide background: Every donor yielded three CD4 naive, three CD4 memory, two CD8 naive and one CD8 memory plate. Study-level points and caveats: How much donors shared clonotypes was expected to be affected by sequencing depth. Several donors shared around 5.2% of their naive CD4 clonotypes.

Germline lookup yields CDR1 SGHRS and CDR2 YFSETQ. Trimming pared 1 base from V and 0 bases from J, leaving 12 bases between. The CDR3 spans 16 residues. CD45RO-negative CD8 cells positively selected for CCR7 made up the naive population, which excluded terminally differentiated effector memory CD45RA+ cells. Here immunoSEQ multiplex PCR was the method, and the copy in TCRdb shows in-frame clones only, minus some. The sample yields about 580,000 clones, roughly 98% seen once. This clonotype originated in a young man in good health. The source material was naive CD8+ T cells sorted from blood. The chain uses TRBV5-1 and TRBJ2-3, with a possible D match to TRBD2 (5 bases). The CDR3 sequence is CASSLSLSDSTDTQYF. CDR3 DNA sequence: TGCGCCAGCAGCTTGAGCCTTAGCGATAGCACAGATACGCAGTATTTT.